The TCR beta chain described here comes from a study of neurological immune-mediated disorders. Study findings and constraints: Private repertoires in all groups were suggested by the absence of shared CDR3 amino acid sequences among expanded clones across subjects. HTLV-1-associated myelopathy had the most TCR clonal expansion, whereas multiple sclerosis had the least (lower than in healthy controls). A possible signature was seen in one related-CDR3 cluster, into which phylogenetic grouping placed the repertoires of 18 of 34 multiple sclerosis patients.

5'RACE employing 10-nucleotide random UMIs yielded the cDNA. One entry per CDR3 protein results from TCRdb running MiXCR on the 5' RACE reads. The sample lists about 66,000 distinct CDR3 sequences, 5.2% occurring once. Trimming left V 6 bases short and J 1 base short, with 10 bases between. CDR3 length: 13 residues. The germline gives CDR1 MDHEN, CDR2 SYDVKM. There are many counts of this clonotype. Its target is unknown. Sequencing was carried out using PBMCs. This clonotype was sampled from a woman aged 30 to 39 with multiple sclerosis. This chain connects TRBV28 to TRBJ2-7; possibly TRBD1 for D (6 bases). The CDR3 here is CASRRQGSYEQYF. The CDR3, as DNA: TGTGCCAGCAGGAGGCAGGGGTCCTACGAGCAGTACTTC.